The next 27 T cell receptor beta chains were all read from a single sample in a study of blood T cells in healthy people across ages. The authors ran a second PCR of 7 to 11 cycles using a sample-barcoded 5' primer and a J-beta primer mix. TCRdb reprocessed the 5' RACE reads with MiXCR, giving one entry per CDR3 protein. The sample has about 1,400,000 distinct CDR3 sequences; approximately 59% are singletons. Sequencing was performed on blood. These receptors were obtained from a man aged 18 to 35 in good health.

The rearrangement uses TRBV12-3 or TRBV12-4 and TRBJ1-5; the match to TRBD1 covers 7 bases. This CDR3 spans 16 amino acids. J lost 2 bases, V lost 3 bases, and 7 bases had no gene match. The CDR3 DNA follows: TGTGCCAGCAGTTTTATCGACAGGGCGGGCAATCAGCCCCAGCATTTT. Amino acids: CASSFIDRAGNQPQHF.

This clonotype was seen only a few times. The rearrangement links TRBV7-7 to TRBJ2-4; D gene uncertain. The J call could be wrong; TRBJ2-7 is a better fit for the DNA end. Per the germline V gene, CDR1 is SSHAT and CDR2 is FNYEAQ (reference sequence). The CDR3 is made up of 14 amino acids. The CDR3 protein is CASSPNLWLHEQYF. CDR3 sequence (DNA): TGTGCCAGCAGCCCGAACCTTTGGTTACACGAGCAGTACTTC.

The rearrangement links TRBV4-1 to TRBJ2-7; D possibly corresponds to TRBD1 (5 bases). This CDR3 contains 15 residues. Trimming shortened V by 1 base and J by 2 bases, and 12 bases separated the two germline ends. CDR1 is MGHRA and CDR2 is YSYEKL in the germline V gene. CDR3 sequence reads: CASSQARADPYEQYF. CDR3 in DNA: TGCGCCAGCAGCCAAGCCAGGGCGGACCCCTACGAGCAGTACTTC.

This clonotype was detected a few times. This rearrangement joins TRBV4-2 to TRBJ2-7, with 7 bases lining up with TRBD2. V was clipped by 0 bases and J by 2 bases; unmatched bases: 4. The CDR3 is 15 amino acids. Germline V lookup: CDR1 LGHNA, CDR2 YNFKEQ. The CDR3, as DNA: TGTGCCAGCAGCCAAGATGTGGGGGGGGCCTACGAGCAGTACTTC. This codes for CASSQDVGGAYEQYF.

On this clonotype itself: One end of the junction is discordant with germline, which a read error may explain. The genes are TRBV2 and TRBJ2-1; no clear D. The CDR3 runs 11 residues. CDR1 is SNHLY, CDR2 FYNNEI, per germline. This CDR3 is CASSGHNEQFF. The CDR3 region has the DNA TGCGCCAGCAGTGGGCACAATGAGCAGTTCTTC.

This sequence joins TRBV24-1 and TRBJ2-3; D may be TRBD1 (6 bases). Deletions cut 7 bases from V and 3 bases from J, with 16 bases between. The V gene's germline CDR1 is KGHDR and CDR2 SFDVKD. The length of the CDR3 is 15 residues. The CDR3 DNA reads TGTGCCACCAGGGGACACAAATGGGGGACAGATACGCAGTATTTT. Amino acids: CATRGHKWGTDTQYF.

This chain joins TRBV20-1 and TRBJ2-3; TRBD2 aligns across 7 bases. Germline V CDR1 and CDR2: DFQATT, SNEGSKA (reference sequence). There are 14 residues in the CDR3. CDR3 protein: CSPGEAGGTDTQYF. The CDR3 DNA reads TGCAGCCCCGGAGAGGCGGGAGGCACAGATACGCAGTATTTT.

This chain joins TRBV27 and TRBJ2-7; D tentatively fits TRBD1 or TRBD2 (5 bases each). Trimming took off 5 bases at V and 4 bases at J, with 21 bases between the two ends. The CDR3 contains 16 residues. The germline CDR1 and CDR2 sequences are MNHEY and SMNVEV (reference sequence). The CDR3 region is CASSPSPGPYPYEQYF. CDR3 DNA: TGTGCCAGCAGTCCCTCCCCGGGGCCGTATCCTTACGAGCAGTACTTC.

There are a few counts of this clonotype. The V and J genes are TRBV3-1 and TRBJ1-6; D ambiguous. The CDR3 consists of 16 residues. Germline CDR1 and CDR2: LGHDT and YNNKEL (reference sequence). Trimming stripped 5 bases from V and 2 bases from J, with 13 bases between. CDR3 sequence (DNA): TGTGCCAGCAGCACGACCCCTCAGGCCTATAATTCACCCCTCCACTTT. It yields the protein CASSTTPQAYNSPLHF.

The V and J genes are TRBV5-5 and TRBJ2-5, with a possible D match to TRBD2 (5 bases). Germline V lookup: CDR1 SGHKS, CDR2 YYEKEE (reference sequence). The CDR3 runs to 15 residues. The V gene lost 4 bases and the J gene lost 4 bases, with 17 bases spanning the gap. CDR3 nucleotides: TGTGCCAGCAGCCCTGAACCGGGGAAATTAGAGACCCAGTACTTC. This encodes CASSPEPGKLETQYF.

The chain carries TRBV3-1 and TRBJ2-3, with TRBD2 matching 8 bases. The length of the CDR3 is 16 residues. Unmatched junction bases numbered 6, after V lost 4 bases and J lost 0 bases. The V gene's germline CDR1 is LGHDT and CDR2 YNNKEL (reference sequence). CDR3 residues: CASSPGLAPSTDTQYF. The CDR3 nucleotides are TGTGCCAGCAGCCCCGGACTAGCTCCTAGCACAGATACGCAGTATTTT.

The chain carries TRBV4-2 and TRBJ1-5; possibly TRBD1 for D (6 bases). Looked up from germline, CDR1 is LGHNA and CDR2 is YNFKEQ. V was pared by 1 base and J by 0 bases, with 13 bases between. The CDR3 length is 17 residues. The CDR3 DNA reads TGTGCCAGCAGCCAAGCCTACCACAGGGTTAGCAATCAGCCCCAGCATTTT. Translating gives CASSQAYHRVSNQPQHF.

The gene calls are TRBV5-1 and TRBJ1-2; TRBD1 aligns across 11 bases. The CDR3 sequence is 14 residues long. Trimming at V came to 9 bases and at J to 8 bases, leaving 12 bases not matched to a gene. Looked up from germline, CDR1 is SGHRS and CDR2 is YFSETQ. CDR3 in amino acids: CATREAGQGGGYTF. The CDR3 DNA reads as TGCGCCACCAGAGAAGCGGGACAGGGGGGAGGCTACACCTTC. The variable domain in full, completed from reference TRBV5-1 and TRBJ1-2, reads KAGVTQTPRYLIKTRGQQVTLSCSPISGHRSVSWYQQTPGQGLQFLFEYFSETQRNKGNFPGRFSGRQFSNSRSEMNVSTLELGDSALYLCATREAGQGGGYTFGSGTRLTVV.

The V and J genes are TRBV20-1 and TRBJ1-5, with D uncertain. V was cut by 6 bases and J by 2 bases, with 14 bases left in between. Per the germline V gene, CDR1 is DFQATT and CDR2 is SNEGSKA (reference sequence). This CDR3 region has 14 residues. The CDR3 is CSAMDPVGNQPQHF. The CDR3 nucleotides read TGCAGTGCCATGGACCCGGTGGGCAATCAGCCCCAGCATTTT.

CDR3 nucleotides: TGTGCCAGCACCGTTGGTGCTTACAATGAGCAGTTCTTC. Its translation: CASTVGAYNEQFF. The chain recombines TRBV6-6 with TRBJ2-1; no definite D call. The germline V gene encodes CDR1 MNHNY and CDR2 SVGAGI (reference sequence). V lost 7 bases and J lost 4, with 11 bases in between. This CDR3 comprises 13 residues.

The rearrangement links TRBV20-1 to TRBJ2-3; 9 nucleotides align to TRBD1. The length of the CDR3 is 17 residues. CDR1 is DFQATT and CDR2 is SNEGSKA in the germline V gene (reference sequence). With V trimmed by 1 base and J by 3 bases, 11 bases remained unmatched. CDR3 sequence: CSARGEAGDRATDTQYF. The CDR3, as DNA: TGCAGTGCTAGAGGGGAGGCGGGGGACAGGGCTACAGATACGCAGTATTTT.

The chain has TRBV6-2 or TRBV6-3 and TRBJ1-2; no clear D. The V end lost 5 bases, the J end lost 5 bases, and 6 bases lay between the germline ends. In germline, CDR1 is MNHEY, CDR2 SVGEGT. The CDR3 is 11 residues long. The CDR3 is CASSDAYGYTF. The CDR3 nucleotides read TGTGCCAGCAGTGACGCATATGGCTACACCTTC.

The rearrangement joins TRBV4-1 to TRBJ2-4; weak D call: TRBD2 (6 bases). Matching the DNA end better, TRBJ2-7 makes the J call doubtful. The CDR3 is made up of 15 amino acids. The V gene's germline CDR1 is MGHRA and CDR2 YSYEKL. The CDR3 sequence is CASSPRDGSQYEQYF. DNA of the CDR3: TGCGCCAGCAGCCCTCGGGACGGGAGTCAGTACGAGCAGTACTTC.

The chain employs TRBV28 and TRBJ2-5, with TRBD2 as a possible D gene (5 bases). The CDR3 has 14 residues. V lost 1 base, J lost 1 base, and 7 bases lay in between. Looked up from germline, CDR1 is MDHEN and CDR2 is SYDVKM. The CDR3 DNA follows: TGTGCCAGCAGTTTATTCGGGATCCAAGAGACCCAGTACTTC. Its translation: CASSLFGIQETQYF.

The J gene is TRBJ2-1, the V gene TRBV11-2; TRBD2 matches at 9 bases. With V trimmed by 5 bases and J by 7 bases, 9 bases remained unmatched. This CDR3 is 15 amino acids long. Germline V gene data show CDR1 as SGHAT and CDR2 as FQNNGV. The DNA of the CDR3 is TGTGCCAGCAGCCCTATAGCGGGAGCGGGGAATGAGCAGTTCTTC. This encodes CASSPIAGAGNEQFF.

This chain links TRBV14 with TRBJ1-2; D is unresolved. V was shortened by 5 bases and J by 4 bases, with 14 bases between the two germline ends. CDR3 size: 14 residues. The germline CDR1 and CDR2 sequences are SGHDN and FVKESK. The CDR3 loop is CASSSSVGLYGYTF. The CDR3 DNA follows: TGTGCCAGCAGCTCGTCAGTAGGCCTCTATGGCTACACCTTC.

The chain has TRBV6-5 and TRBJ2-5, with D perhaps TRBD1 or TRBD2 (5 bases each). The CDR3 spans 16 residues. Trimming left V 6 bases short and J 5 bases short, with 22 bases between. Germline V gene data show CDR1 as MNHEY and CDR2 as SVGAGI. Here the CDR3 reads CASSRPGAVPRETQYF. The CDR3 DNA reads TGTGCCAGCAGCCGCCCCGGGGCCGTCCCCCGGGAGACCCAGTACTTC.

V is TRBV12-3 or TRBV12-4 and J is TRBJ2-3, with D tentatively TRBD1 or TRBD2 (6 bases each). CDR3 length: 14 residues. Trimming removed 7 bases from V and 5 bases from J, with 16 bases in between. The CDR3 DNA follows: TGTGCCAGCACCCCGGGGGCGGGGATAGATACGCAGTATTTT. Translation: CASTPGAGIDTQYF.

The chain has TRBV5-1 and TRBJ1-1; D not resolved. The CDR3 runs 11 residues. The germline gives CDR1 SGHRS, CDR2 YFSETQ. Trimming pared 7 bases from V and 3 bases from J, leaving 7 bases between. The CDR3 bases are TGCGCCAGCGCGTACGACACTGAAGCTTTCTTT. Protein product: CASAYDTEAFF. Together with reference TRBV5-1 and TRBJ1-1, the CDR3 gives the full variable domain: KAGVTQTPRYLIKTRGQQVTLSCSPISGHRSVSWYQQTPGQGLQFLFEYFSETQRNKGNFPGRFSGRQFSNSRSEMNVSTLELGDSALYLCASAYDTEAFFGQGTRLTVV.

The genes are TRBV10-3 and TRBJ2-5; D might be TRBD1 or TRBD2, each matching 5 bases. TRBJ2-7 explains the end of the DNA better; the J call may be wrong. Per germline, CDR1 ENHRY and CDR2 SYGVKD. This CDR3 region has 15 residues. The CDR3 DNA sequence: TGTGCCATCAGTGAGGGGGCAGGGAGTATCCACGAGCAGTACTTC. Protein product: CAISEGAGSIHEQYF.

The chain links TRBV6-2 or TRBV6-3 to TRBJ2-7; D is ambiguous. The CDR3 is made up of 13 amino acids. Germline CDR1 MNHEY, CDR2 SVGEGT. The V and J ends lost 2 bases and 4 bases respectively, with 9 bases between them. The CDR3 region is CASSYPGVYEQYF. The CDR3, as DNA: TGTGCCAGCAGTTACCCGGGCGTATACGAGCAGTACTTC.

The chain has TRBV4-1 and TRBJ1-1; D ambiguous. The CDR3 runs 13 residues. Trimming pared 3 bases from V and 3 bases from J, leaving 8 bases between. From germline, CDR1 is MGHRA and CDR2 YSYEKL. The CDR3 spells CASSQTPYTEAFF. DNA for the CDR3: TGCGCCAGCAGCCAGACACCTTACACTGAAGCTTTCTTT.